This T cell receptor (beta chain) came from a study of T cell clonotyping in hematopoietic cell transplantation. Overall study context: Cytoreduction preceded collection of pretransplant recipient samples.

Regarding the study as a whole: Recipient TCR diversity dropped after transplant; expanded clonotypes rose from day 30 to 180. CD4 and CD8 repertoire contributions could not be separated without sorting.

Measured with immunoSEQ multiplex PCR; TCRdb has only the in-frame clones, and not every one. The top ten clones hold 15% to 20% of a sample with roughly 13,000 clones, approximately 80% of them seen once. Comments on this clone: Its antigen is not known.

The CDR3 covers 15 residues. Germline V gives CDR1 PRHDT, CDR2 FYEKMQ (reference sequence). Trimming took off 6 bases at V and 3 bases at J, with 18 bases between the two ends. The time point was: recipient sample about 28 days before transplant, after cytoreduction. Recipients were bled about 28 days pretransplant and at posttransplant days 30, 100, 180. This TCR was sampled from a man in his fifties or sixties with acute myeloid leukemia. Some clones in this sample may be carry-over from other donors' samples. The input for sequencing was peripheral blood mononuclear cells, taken before stem cell transplant. This sequence joins TRBV13 and TRBJ2-7; D unresolved. CDR3 DNA sequence: TGTGCCAGCAGGGACCAAACTCGGTCTCACTACGAGCAGTACTTC. Translation: CASRDQTRSHYEQYF.